One T cell receptor beta chain is described in this entry. Its antigen remains unidentified. The record originates from a study of cytomegalovirus exposure and HLA in healthy donors. Study-wide findings and caveats: According to a subsequent analysis, TCR clusters from the first cohort were inclined to appear together in the 110 or so validation repertoires. Most TCR sequences proved rare, with some public TCRs found in many donors.

This table comes from immunoSEQ multiplex PCR, and its TCRdb copy is limited to in-frame clones, with some not included. The data show roughly 260,000 clones, 90% seen once. The V gene end was trimmed by 5 bases and the J gene end by 8 bases; junction bases not matched to a gene: 6. Germline assignment: CDR1 MNHEY and CDR2 SMNVEV (reference sequence). This CDR3 region has 14 residues. Donors came from a validation cohort of about 110 subjects, distinct from the first 666-subject cohort. The chain couples TRBV27 to TRBJ1-6, with TRBD1 matching over 7 bases. The receptor was isolated from a young woman in good health and CMV-seronegative. Sequenced material: PBMCs. The CDR3 loop reads CASSRTGDHSPLHF. For the CDR3, the DNA is TGTGCCAGCAGTAGAACAGGGGATCATTCACCCCTCCACTTT.